What follows are 28 T cell receptor beta chains derived from one specimen sequenced in a study of cytomegalovirus exposure and HLA in healthy donors. The PCR was carried out with 60 Vbeta primers and 13 Jbeta primers. Only in-frame clones appear in the TCRdb table, and some are missing; sequencing was by immunoSEQ multiplex PCR. The table has 150,000 to 200,000 clones, 70% to 80% seen once. The sequenced material came from PBMCs. All receptors come from a woman aged 45-59 years in good health and CMV-seronegative.

The chain joins TRBV7-9 to TRBJ2-3, with D possibly TRBD1 on 5 matching bases. CDR3 length equals 16 residues. CDR1 is SEHNR, CDR2 FQNEAQ, per germline (reference sequence). V lost 5 bases, J lost 0 bases, and 15 bases lay in between. The CDR3 DNA is TGTGCCAGCAGCCGACTCCCAGGGCAGAGCACAGATACGCAGTATTTT. Its protein product is CASSRLPGQSTDTQYF.

The chain carries TRBV11-3 and TRBJ2-1; 7 bases align to TRBD1. CDR1 is SGHNT and CDR2 is YENEEA in the germline V gene. Trimming cost V 0 bases and J 5 bases; bases outside gene matches: 10. This CDR3 is 17 amino acids long. DNA of the CDR3: TGTGCCAGCAGCTTAGATGGGACAGAGGTTAGGAACAATGAGCAGTTCTTC. Its protein is CASSLDGTEVRNNEQFF.

The table lists this clone with a count of one. The rearrangement uses TRBV28 and TRBJ1-5, with D hard to call. V was shortened by 2 bases and J by 6 bases, with 17 bases between the two germline ends. CDR1 MDHEN and CDR2 SYDVKM come from the germline V gene. This CDR3 contains 16 residues. CDR3 in DNA: TGTGCCAGCAGTTTAGGCTCGGCGGGATCTAGTCAGCCCCAGCATTTT. Translating gives CASSLGSAGSSQPQHF. The entire variable domain, with the rest obtained from reference TRBV28 and TRBJ1-5, is as follows: DVKVTQSSRYLVKRTGEKVFLECVQDMDHENMFWYRQDPGLGLRLIYFSYDVKMKEKGDIPEGYSVSREKKERFSLILESASTNQTSMYLCASSLGSAGSSQPQHFGDGTRLSIL.

This clone appeared a few times. The chain recombines TRBV5-1 with TRBJ1-5; TRBD1 is a possible D gene (6 bases). Per the germline V gene, CDR1 is SGHRS and CDR2 is YFSETQ. The CDR3 has 14 amino acids. V lost 4 bases and J 2 bases, leaving 10 bases between the germline ends. The CDR3 is CASSPGVRNQPQHF. The CDR3 DNA follows: TGCGCCAGCAGCCCAGGGGTTCGCAATCAGCCCCAGCATTTT.

The J gene is TRBJ1-5, the V gene TRBV7-6; maybe TRBD1 (5 bases). This CDR3 comprises 13 residues. Germline loops: CDR1 SGHVS, CDR2 FNYEAQ. V gave up 1 base and J gave up 5 bases, with 6 bases separating them. The CDR3 is CASSLEGYQPQHF. The CDR3 region has the DNA TGTGCCAGCAGCTTAGAGGGGTATCAGCCCCAGCATTTT.

The chain uses TRBV28 and TRBJ1-1; no clear D. The CDR3 loop spans 14 amino acids. The V end was cut by 6 bases, the J end by 4 bases, with 15 bases between. The germline V gene encodes CDR1 MDHEN and CDR2 SYDVKM. The CDR3 sequence: CASSPRRGGTEAFF. CDR3 DNA sequence: TGTGCCAGCAGCCCTAGACGTGGCGGCACTGAAGCTTTCTTT.

V is TRBV7-6 and J is TRBJ1-1, with a tentative D call TRBD1 (5 bases). Trimming cost V 6 bases and J 4 bases, with 18 bases left between them. The CDR3 totals 15 residues. Germline CDR1 reads SGHVS; CDR2 reads FNYEAQ. In DNA, the CDR3 is TGTGCCAGCAGTTTGAATGGGTTTCAGGGCACTGAAGCTTTCTTT. Translating it yields CASSLNGFQGTEAFF. The full variable domain, with the rest looked up from reference TRBV7-6 and TRBJ1-1, is GAGVSQSPRYKVTKRGQDVALRCDPISGHVSLYWYRQALGQGPEFLTYFNYEAQQDKSGLPNDRFSAERPEGSISTLTIQRTEQRDSAMYRCASSLNGFQGTEAFFGQGTRLTVV.

CDR3 in amino acids: CASSPRGAPGTGELFF. CDR3 DNA sequence: TGTGCCAGCAGCCCCCGGGGGGCTCCGGGCACCGGGGAGCTGTTTTTT. The chain couples TRBV5-4 to TRBJ2-2, with a tentative D call TRBD2 (7 bases). Germline lookup yields CDR1 SGHNT and CDR2 YYREEE (reference sequence). The CDR3 contains 16 residues. Trimming pared 4 bases from V and 4 bases from J, leaving 17 bases between.

The chain joins TRBV2 to TRBJ2-2; maybe TRBD1 (6 bases). V lost 3 bases and J lost 3, with 14 bases in between. The CDR3 sequence is 16 residues long. In germline, CDR1 is SNHLY, CDR2 FYNNEI. The CDR3 DNA reads as TGTGCCAGCAGTGACATACAGGGAACCGACACCGGGGAGCTGTTTTTT. As protein: CASSDIQGTDTGELFF.

This clone was seen only a few times. The V gene is TRBV6-6, the J gene TRBJ1-2; 7 nucleotides align to TRBD1. The J segment lost 5 bases and the V segment lost 2 bases, leaving 5 bases of the junction unmatched. This CDR3 contains 14 residues. The V gene's germline CDR1 is MNHNY and CDR2 SVGAGI (reference sequence). The CDR3 DNA follows: TGTGCCAGCAGTTACCCGGACAGGAGATATGGCTACACCTTC. Its protein product is CASSYPDRRYGYTF.

The chain combines TRBV5-8 with TRBJ1-5; D ambiguous. V lost 6 bases and J 7 bases, leaving 11 bases between the germline ends. Germline values: CDR1 SGHTS, CDR2 YDEGEE. CDR3 length: 12 amino acids. CDR3 amino acids: CASTTRGQPQHF. The CDR3 DNA reads as TGTGCCAGCACCACGCGGGGACAGCCCCAGCATTTT.

This clone appeared once. The CDR3 DNA reads as TGTGCCAGTAGCAAATCCGGGACAGGGGCTTACACCGGGGAGCTGTTTTTT. It specifies CASSKSGTGAYTGELFF. The chain combines TRBV19 with TRBJ2-2; 10 positions agree with TRBD1. There are 17 residues in the CDR3. Germline loops: CDR1 LNHDA, CDR2 SQIVND (reference sequence). The V and J ends lost 6 bases and 3 bases, in that order; junction bases with no gene match: 10.

The J gene is TRBJ2-1, the V gene TRBV2; the D call may be TRBD1 or TRBD2 (6 bases each). The V end lost 8 bases, the J end lost 14 bases, and 16 bases lay between the germline ends. The CDR3 is 11 amino acids. Germline assignment: CDR1 SNHLY and CDR2 FYNNEI. The CDR3 DNA follows: TGTGCCAGCGGTGGGGGGCGCGGTAAGTTCTTC. Its translation is CASGGGRGKFF.

The chain recombines TRBV7-9 with TRBJ1-2; D is unresolved. The CDR3 consists of 17 residues. The germline CDR1 and CDR2 sequences are SEHNR and FQNEAQ (reference sequence). V was pared by 2 bases and J by 6 bases, with 22 bases between. This CDR3 is CASSLFIGIRNEDGYTF. The CDR3 DNA reads as TGTGCCAGCAGCTTATTCATCGGGATTAGAAATGAAGATGGCTACACCTTC.

The J gene is TRBJ1-4, the V gene TRBV28; the D is unclear. This CDR3 contains 12 residues. Germline lookup yields CDR1 MDHEN and CDR2 SYDVKM. Trimming pared 2 bases from V and 5 bases from J, leaving 3 bases between. The CDR3: CASSLPNEKLFF. CDR3 coding DNA: TGTGCCAGCAGTTTACCGAATGAAAAACTGTTTTTT.

A single count supports this clone. The chain has TRBV4-3 and TRBJ1-5; D is possibly TRBD1 (5 bases). V lost 0 bases, J lost 2 bases, and 14 bases lay in between. Germline values: CDR1 LGHNA, CDR2 YSLEER. The length of the CDR3 is 17 residues. The CDR3 nucleotides are TGCGCCAGCAGCCAAGATGTCGGGGGAAAAGGCAATCAGCCCCAGCATTTT. Protein sequence: CASSQDVGGKGNQPQHF.

A word on this clone: The junction shows a germline mismatch at one end, possibly a read error. The rearrangement links TRBV25-1 to TRBJ1-2; 7 positions match TRBD1. There are 13 residues in the CDR3. CDR1 and CDR2 from the germline V gene are MGHDK and SYGVNS. The CDR3 region has the DNA TGTGCCAGCAATGAATACAGGGGCGACGGCTACACCTTC. The encoded protein is CASNEYRGDGYTF.

The chain employs TRBV7-8 and TRBJ1-4; 9 positions agree with TRBD1. V shed 5 bases and J 8 bases; nucleotides not matched to a gene: 6. Germline CDR1 and CDR2: SGHVS and FQNEAQ. The length of the CDR3 is 14 residues. CDR3 sequence (DNA): TGTGCCAGCAGCCGGGACAGGGCCACGGAAAAACTGTTTTTT. It codes for CASSRDRATEKLFF.

The chain is built from TRBV28 and TRBJ1-3; D uncertain. From germline, CDR1 is MDHEN and CDR2 SYDVKM. The CDR3 length is 12 residues. V was pared by 2 bases and J by 4 bases, with 3 bases between. The CDR3 DNA reads TGTGCCAGCAGTTTAATAGGAAACACCATATATTTT. Translation: CASSLIGNTIYF. Using reference TRBV28 and TRBJ1-3 for the parts outside the CDR3, the full variable domain is DVKVTQSSRYLVKRTGEKVFLECVQDMDHENMFWYRQDPGLGLRLIYFSYDVKMKEKGDIPEGYSVSREKKERFSLILESASTNQTSMYLCASSLIGNTIYFGEGSWLTVV.

This clone was seen just once. V is TRBV18 and J is TRBJ2-3, with D hard to call. V was trimmed by 2 bases and J by 6 bases, leaving 21 bases between them. The CDR3 sequence is 17 residues long. CDR1 and CDR2 (germline): KGHSH, LQKENI. The CDR3 loop is CASSPGLGGTGPDTQYF. Written as DNA, the CDR3 is TGTGCCAGCTCACCAGGGTTAGGCGGTACTGGCCCCGATACGCAGTATTTT.

The chain employs TRBV30 and TRBJ2-3, with a weak D call TRBD1 (6 bases). V lost 5 bases and J lost 8, with 14 bases in between. Germline V gene data show CDR1 as GTSNPN and CDR2 as SVGIG (reference sequence). The CDR3 runs 12 residues. CDR3 loop: CAWGPMGATQYF. Written as DNA, the CDR3 is TGTGCCTGGGGTCCCATGGGGGCTACGCAGTATTTT. The variable domain in full, completed from reference TRBV30 and TRBJ2-3, reads SQTIHQWPATLVQPVGSPLSLECTVEGTSNPNLYWYRQAAGRGLQLLFYSVGIGQISSEVPQNLSASRPQDRQFILSSKKLLLSDSGFYLCAWGPMGATQYFGPGTRLTVL.

The V call is TRBV28, the J call TRBJ2-2, with 8 bases that match TRBD1. Trimming cost V 5 bases and J 1 base; bases outside gene matches: 6. Germline V gene lookup returns CDR1 MDHEN and CDR2 SYDVKM. The length of the CDR3 is 16 residues. The CDR3 loop is CASSGRGRGNTGELFF. The CDR3 DNA follows: TGTGCCAGCAGTGGCAGGGGGCGAGGGAACACCGGGGAGCTGTTTTTT.

V gene TRBV7-9 combines with J gene TRBJ2-7, with 10 nucleotides matching TRBD2. Looked up from germline, CDR1 is SEHNR and CDR2 is FQNEAQ (reference sequence). The ends lost 6 bases at V and 0 bases at J; junction bases unmatched: 5. The CDR3 consists of 15 residues. In DNA form, the CDR3 reads TGTGCCAGCAGTTGGACTAGCGGAATCTCCTACGAGCAGTACTTC. It translates to CASSWTSGISYEQYF. Based on the CDR3 plus reference TRBV7-9 and TRBJ2-7, the full variable domain is DTGVSQNPRHKITKRGQNVTFRCDPISEHNRLYWYRQTLGQGPEFLTYFQNEAQLEKSRLLSDRFSAERPKGSFSTLEIQRTEQGDSAMYLCASSWTSGISYEQYFGPGTRLTVT.

The chain employs TRBV27 and TRBJ2-3, with TRBD2 identical over 11 bases. Germline values: CDR1 MNHEY, CDR2 SMNVEV (reference sequence). The J segment lost 7 bases and the V segment lost 5 bases, leaving 14 bases of the junction unmatched. This CDR3 spans 17 amino acids. CDR3 nucleotides: TGTGCCAGCAGTCCGACCGGACTAGCGGGTCTCCCATATACGCAGTATTTT. This codes for CASSPTGLAGLPYTQYF.

The V call is TRBV9, the J call TRBJ1-4; 7 nucleotides match TRBD1. J was trimmed by 3 bases and V by 2 bases; bases with no gene match: 4. The CDR3 sequence is 15 residues long. The germline gives CDR1 SGDLS, CDR2 YYNGEE. The CDR3 loop is CASSVSGTANEKLFF. The CDR3 nucleotides are TGTGCCAGCAGCGTCTCCGGGACAGCTAATGAAAAACTGTTTTTT. The entire variable domain, with the rest obtained from reference TRBV9 and TRBJ1-4, is as follows: DSGVTQTPKHLITATGQRVTLRCSPRSGDLSVYWYQQSLDQGLQFLIQYYNGEERAKGNILERFSAQQFPDLHSELNLSSLELGDSALYFCASSVSGTANEKLFFGSGTQLSVL.

This clone was seen more than once but under ten times. The gene calls are TRBV14 and TRBJ2-1, with 10 nucleotides matching TRBD2. This CDR3 comprises 15 residues. Per the germline V gene, CDR1 is SGHDN and CDR2 is FVKESK. V was clipped by 2 bases and J by 5 bases; unmatched bases: 3. The CDR3 protein is CASSQKRGGNNEQFF. In nucleotides, the CDR3 is TGTGCCAGCAGCCAAAAGCGGGGGGGAAACAATGAGCAGTTCTTC.

The CDR3 spells CASSPEQGALAFF. CDR3 DNA sequence: TGTGCCAGCTCACCGGAACAGGGGGCTCTAGCTTTCTTT. The chain has TRBV18 and TRBJ1-1; TRBD1 matches 9 bases. Germline assignment: CDR1 KGHSH and CDR2 LQKENI. The CDR3 has 13 residues. The V and J ends lost 3 bases and 10 bases, in that order; junction bases with no gene match: 6.

V usage is TRBV7-2 and J usage is TRBJ2-5, with 7 bases identical to TRBD1. The CDR3 has 13 amino acids. The V gene's germline CDR1 is SGHTA and CDR2 FQGNSA. V was clipped by 4 bases and J by 4 bases; unmatched bases: 3. CDR3 in DNA: TGTGCCAGCAGCTCCGGACAGGTAGAGACCCAGTACTTC. This sequence encodes CASSSGQVETQYF.